The 32 T cell receptor beta chains in this list originate from one sample, sequenced in a study of control samples from healthy donors and cancer patients. Method: immunoSEQ multiplex PCR; TCRdb's copy keeps in-frame clones and lacks some. This sample has 90,000 to 95,000 clones, with 70% to 90% found just once. Sequencing was performed on blood. The source is a man aged 30-40 years in good health.

The chain couples TRBV5-8 to TRBJ2-7; tentative D call: TRBD2 (6 bases). The V end was cut by 2 bases, the J end by 0 bases, with 12 bases between. The CDR3 has 15 amino acids. Germline V gene lookup returns CDR1 SGHTS and CDR2 YDEGEE. The CDR3 nucleotides are TGTGCCAGCAGCTTCCCGGGAGAAAGCTCCTACGAGCAGTACTTC. It is translated as CASSFPGESSYEQYF.

The chain couples TRBV10-3 to TRBJ1-3, with D tentatively TRBD1 (5 bases). CDR1 is ENHRY and CDR2 is SYGVKD in the germline V gene. The CDR3 runs to 13 residues. The V end was cut by 6 bases, the J end by 0 bases, with 6 bases between. CDR3 coding DNA: TGTGCCATCAGAGACAGCTCTGGAAACACCATATATTTT. It is translated as CAIRDSSGNTIYF.

CDR3 loop: CARSLWGTWYEQYF. The CDR3 nucleotides read TGTGCCAGAAGCTTGTGGGGAACTTGGTACGAGCAGTACTTC. V is TRBV5-3 and J is TRBJ2-7; D remains ambiguous. TRBV5-3 is noted as an ORF with a role that remains uncertain. The CDR3 has 14 amino acids. The V gene lost 1 base and the J gene lost 4 bases, with 12 bases spanning the gap.

The J gene is TRBJ1-2, the V gene TRBV7-9; a weak D match, TRBD1 (5 bases). CDR1 and CDR2 (germline): SEHNR, FQNEAQ (reference sequence). The CDR3 spans 16 residues. Trimming pared 2 bases from V and 10 bases from J, leaving 23 bases between. The CDR3 is CASSLSLIRGADDYTF. The CDR3 DNA sequence: TGTGCCAGCAGCTTAAGCTTAATTAGAGGGGCTGATGACTACACCTTC.

V usage is TRBV10-2 and J usage is TRBJ1-2, with 7 bases fitting TRBD1. The CDR3 is 16 amino acids. Germline trimming cut 0 bases from V and 5 bases from J; bases unmatched to any gene: 9. CDR1 and CDR2 (germline): WSHSY, SAAADI. In DNA form, the CDR3 reads TGCGCCAGCAGTGAGTCTCAGGGGGTTAGCCTTTATGGCTACACCTTC. Encoded protein: CASSESQGVSLYGYTF.

The chain uses TRBV18 and TRBJ2-3; the D call may be TRBD1 or TRBD2 (5 bases each). With 4 bases removed from V and 0 bases from J, the gap between germline ends came to 17 bases. This CDR3 is 17 amino acids long. Germline loops: CDR1 KGHSH, CDR2 LQKENI. The CDR3 bases are TGTGCCAGCTCACTTACTCCCGGGGCCGGGAGCACAGATACGCAGTATTTT. Protein: CASSLTPGAGSTDTQYF. Combining the CDR3 with reference TRBV18 and TRBJ2-3 gives the whole variable domain NAGVMQNPRHLVRRRGQEARLRCSPMKGHSHVYWYRQLPEEGLKFMVYLQKENIIDESGMPKERFSAEFPKEGPSILRIQQVVRGDSAAYFCASSLTPGAGSTDTQYFGPGTRLTVL.

This chain uses TRBV5-1 with TRBJ2-5, with D perhaps being TRBD1 or TRBD2 (6 bases each). Germline V lookup: CDR1 SGHRS, CDR2 YFSETQ. The CDR3 covers 16 residues. Between the trimmed V and J ends, which lost 0 bases and 2 bases, there was a span of 14 bases. CDR3 sequence reads: CASSLGGQGRQETQYF. The CDR3 nucleotides read TGCGCCAGCAGCTTGGGGGGACAAGGGAGGCAAGAGACCCAGTACTTC. Variable domain in full (rest from reference TRBV5-1 and TRBJ2-5): KAGVTQTPRYLIKTRGQQVTLSCSPISGHRSVSWYQQTPGQGLQFLFEYFSETQRNKGNFPGRFSGRQFSNSRSEMNVSTLELGDSALYLCASSLGGQGRQETQYFGPGTRLLVL.

The V gene is TRBV18, the J gene TRBJ2-3; TRBD1 aligns across 9 bases. J lost 4 bases, V lost 6 bases, and 11 bases had no gene match. This CDR3 region has 16 residues. Looked up from germline, CDR1 is KGHSH and CDR2 is LQKENI. The CDR3 loop is CASSRGPGQGPDTQYF. Here the CDR3 DNA reads TGTGCCAGCTCCCGAGGACCGGGACAGGGCCCAGATACGCAGTATTTT. The full variable domain, completed using reference TRBV18 and TRBJ2-3, is NAGVMQNPRHLVRRRGQEARLRCSPMKGHSHVYWYRQLPEEGLKFMVYLQKENIIDESGMPKERFSAEFPKEGPSILRIQQVVRGDSAAYFCASSRGPGQGPDTQYFGPGTRLTVL.

The J gene is TRBJ1-2, the V gene TRBV12-3 or TRBV12-4; no firm D call. The V end was cut by 6 bases, the J end by 4 bases, with 6 bases between. The CDR3 consists of 11 residues. This chain's CDR3 is CASSTSYGYTF. CDR3 coding DNA: TGTGCCAGCAGCACTAGCTATGGCTACACCTTC.

The V call is TRBV19, the J call TRBJ1-5; 7 bases agree with TRBD1. Losses at the gene ends were 3 bases for V and 8 bases for J; bases not matched to a gene: 4. From germline, CDR1 is LNHDA and CDR2 SQIVND (reference sequence). This CDR3 contains 13 residues. Here the CDR3 reads CASSIDRAKPQHF. For the CDR3, the DNA is TGTGCCAGTAGTATCGACAGGGCGAAGCCCCAGCATTTT.

The gene calls are TRBV28 and TRBJ1-5; tentatively, D is TRBD1 (6 bases). V lost 7 bases and J 4 bases, leaving 11 bases between the germline ends. The CDR3 has 13 residues. In germline, CDR1 is MDHEN, CDR2 SYDVKM. The CDR3 coding sequence is TGTGCCAGCACCCTGGGGGCTAATCAGCCCCAGCATTTT. Translating it yields CASTLGANQPQHF.

The V call is TRBV5-5, the J call TRBJ2-1, with D hard to call. CDR1 is SGHKS, CDR2 YYEKEE, per germline (reference sequence). This CDR3 has 15 amino acids. V lost 3 bases, J lost 5 bases, and 15 bases lay in between. The CDR3 sequence: CASSYRLIENNEQFF. The CDR3 DNA reads as TGTGCCAGCAGCTATCGACTTATAGAAAACAATGAGCAGTTCTTC.

The rearrangement joins TRBV18 to TRBJ1-3; no reliable D call. This CDR3 is 12 amino acids long. V lost 4 bases and J 2 bases, leaving 3 bases between the germline ends. Germline CDR1 KGHSH, CDR2 LQKENI. The CDR3 loop reads CASSLAGNTIYF. For the CDR3, the DNA is TGTGCCAGCTCACTTGCTGGAAACACCATATATTTT.

A word on this clone: This same CDR3 is encoded by further DNA sequences in the sample. The chain carries TRBV30 and TRBJ1-1; D is ambiguous. The germline V and J ends were trimmed by 4 bases and 1 base, with 7 bases remaining between them. The CDR3 consists of 12 residues. The germline V gene has CDR1 GTSNPN and CDR2 SVGIG (reference sequence). The CDR3 here is CAWTPENTEAFF. CDR3 in DNA: TGTGCCTGGACCCCCGAGAACACTGAAGCTTTCTTT.

This chain connects TRBV5-6 to TRBJ1-1, with D perhaps matching TRBD1 (5 bases). The CDR3 consists of 15 residues. Trimming removed 1 base at V and 3 bases at J, with 13 bases between. Germline assignment: CDR1 SGHDT and CDR2 YYEEEE. This CDR3 is CASSLRGPGDTEAFF. For the CDR3, the DNA is TGTGCCAGCAGCTTGAGGGGCCCCGGGGACACTGAAGCTTTCTTT.

CDR3 sequence reads: CASTAGGGSPLHF. The CDR3 coding sequence is TGTGCCAGCACGGCAGGGGGGGGGTCACCCCTCCACTTT. This sequence joins TRBV9 and TRBJ1-6; TRBD1 matches at 7 bases. This CDR3 spans 13 amino acids. The germline CDR1 and CDR2 sequences are SGDLS and YYNGEE. Trimming took 6 bases from V and 10 from J; bases not matched to a gene: 7.

In this sample, this clone turned up a few times. This rearrangement joins TRBV5-4 to TRBJ2-2; D unclear. CDR1 is SGHNT and CDR2 is YYREEE in the germline V gene (reference sequence). V gave up 0 bases and J gave up 7 bases, with 10 bases separating them. CDR3 size: 14 residues. The CDR3 reads CASSLDRYVGELFF. The CDR3 coding sequence is TGTGCCAGCAGCTTGGACAGATATGTCGGGGAGCTGTTTTTT. The full variable domain, its missing parts supplied by reference TRBV5-4 and TRBJ2-2, is ETGVTQSPTHLIKTRGQQVTLRCSSQSGHNTVSWYQQALGQGPQFIFQYYREEENGRGNFPPRFSGLQFPNYSSELNVNALELDDSALYLCASSLDRYVGELFFGEGSRLTVL.

This clone appeared a single time. The gene calls are TRBV6-5 and TRBJ2-1, with TRBD1 identical over 7 bases. V lost 7 bases, J lost 3 bases, and 6 bases stayed unmatched. The V gene's germline CDR1 is MNHEY and CDR2 SVGAGI. CDR3 length: 14 residues. CDR3 DNA: TGTGCCAGCAAGGGGACAGCTTACTACAATGAGCAGTTCTTC. Protein product: CASKGTAYYNEQFF.

V is TRBV6-6 and J is TRBJ1-2; 7 nucleotides align to TRBD1. The CDR3 is 16 amino acids. The J segment lost 5 bases and the V segment lost 7 bases, leaving 16 bases of the junction unmatched. CDR1 and CDR2 (germline): MNHNY, SVGAGI (reference sequence). The CDR3 nucleotides read TGTGCCAGCATGAGCCTCCGGTGGGACAGTCCGTATGGCTACACCTTC. It translates to CASMSLRWDSPYGYTF.

The chain recombines TRBV28 with TRBJ2-1; D is uncertain. CDR1 MDHEN and CDR2 SYDVKM come from the germline V gene. The V end lost 3 bases, the J end lost 4 bases, and 16 bases lay between the germline ends. The CDR3 extends over 16 amino acids. CDR3 amino acids: CASSFYRADNYNEQFF. The CDR3 DNA follows: TGTGCCAGCAGTTTTTATAGGGCGGATAATTACAATGAGCAGTTCTTC.

The chain is built from TRBV11-2 and TRBJ1-2; 7 bases are shared with TRBD1. Germline lookup yields CDR1 SGHAT and CDR2 FQNNGV. The CDR3 totals 13 residues. V lost 5 bases and J lost 7; bases outside the gene matches: 7. This CDR3 reads CASSLDRVAGYTF. In nucleotides, the CDR3 is TGTGCCAGCAGCCTCGACAGGGTTGCTGGCTACACCTTC.

The chain links TRBV24-1 to TRBJ2-1; the D gene is possibly TRBD1 (6 bases). The germline V gene encodes CDR1 KGHDR and CDR2 SFDVKD. The CDR3 extends over 15 amino acids. Trimming took 3 bases from V and 2 from J, leaving 10 bases between them. The CDR3 region is CATSDVTGTYNEQFF. The CDR3, as DNA: TGTGCCACCAGTGATGTGACAGGAACCTACAATGAGCAGTTCTTC.

This clone turned up a few times. The rearrangement joins TRBV28 to TRBJ1-5; D uncertain. Germline assignment: CDR1 MDHEN and CDR2 SYDVKM. This CDR3 contains 15 residues. V was cut by 2 bases and J by 4 bases, with 12 bases left in between. CDR3 coding DNA: TGTGCCAGCAGTTTAAGACATTCGGGGAATCAGCCCCAGCATTTT. Protein: CASSLRHSGNQPQHF.

The chain carries TRBV13 and TRBJ1-1, with D perhaps matching TRBD1 (6 bases). Germline CDR1 is PRHDT and CDR2 is FYEKMQ (reference sequence). There are 13 residues in the CDR3. V lost 5 bases, J lost 4 bases, and 11 bases lay in between. CDR3 in DNA: TGTGCCAGCAGCACCGGGACATTCACTGAAGCTTTCTTT. The encoded protein is CASSTGTFTEAFF.

The chain recombines TRBV2 with TRBJ1-1; D gene unclear. The germline V and J ends were trimmed by 7 bases and 2 bases, with 11 bases remaining between them. CDR3 length: 13 residues. Germline V gene data show CDR1 as SNHLY and CDR2 as FYNNEI. CDR3 DNA: TGTGCCAGCAAAAAGTGGGTCAACACTGAAGCTTTCTTT. This encodes CASKKWVNTEAFF.

The chain joins TRBV5-8 to TRBJ2-6, with a possible D match to TRBD1 (5 bases). This CDR3 spans 15 amino acids. Germline V gene lookup returns CDR1 SGHTS and CDR2 YDEGEE. V was trimmed by 4 bases and J by 4 bases, leaving 12 bases between them. CDR3 in amino acids: CASSHLGPGANVLTF. Written as DNA, the CDR3 is TGTGCCAGCAGCCACTTGGGGCCCGGGGCCAACGTCCTGACTTTC.

This chain joins TRBV19 and TRBJ2-4, with 8 bases fitting TRBD1. This CDR3 comprises 15 residues. J lost 5 bases, V lost 1 base, and 4 bases had no gene match. Per germline, CDR1 LNHDA and CDR2 SQIVND (reference sequence). CDR3 residues: CASSIGQGRQNIQYF. In DNA, the CDR3 is TGTGCCAGTAGTATAGGACAGGGGAGGCAAAACATTCAGTACTTC.

This sequence joins TRBV18 and TRBJ1-1; D call uncertain. The CDR3 has 15 residues. The ends were cut back, 0 bases at V and 4 bases at J, with 12 bases in the middle. Germline V gene data show CDR1 as KGHSH and CDR2 as LQKENI. As DNA, the CDR3 is TGTGCCAGCTCACCACCGTCTCCCATGGGCACTGAAGCTTTCTTT. Amino acids: CASSPPSPMGTEAFF.

The CDR3 spells CASSLDQGVYNEQFF. The CDR3 coding sequence is TGCGCCAGCAGCTTGGATCAGGGGGTCTACAATGAGCAGTTCTTC. V and J are TRBV5-1 and TRBJ2-1; the match to TRBD1 covers 7 bases. With 0 bases clipped from V and 3 bases from J, the junction kept 3 bases outside the gene matches. Germline-derived CDR1 and CDR2 are SGHRS and YFSETQ. There are 15 residues in the CDR3.

In the case of this clone: This same CDR3 is encoded by further DNA sequences in the sample. The CDR3 reads CASSVDGGRTDTQYF. In DNA form, the CDR3 reads TGTGCCAGCAGCGTAGATGGAGGGCGCACAGATACGCAGTATTTT. The rearrangement uses TRBV9 and TRBJ2-3, with D possibly TRBD2 on 6 matching bases. The CDR3 consists of 15 residues. Germline V gene data show CDR1 as SGDLS and CDR2 as YYNGEE. V was cut by 0 bases and J by 1 base, with 9 bases left in between. Based on the CDR3 plus reference TRBV9 and TRBJ2-3, the full variable domain is DSGVTQTPKHLITATGQRVTLRCSPRSGDLSVYWYQQSLDQGLQFLIQYYNGEERAKGNILERFSAQQFPDLHSELNLSSLELGDSALYFCASSVDGGRTDTQYFGPGTRLTVL.

V gene TRBV5-1 combines with J gene TRBJ1-1; TRBD1 might be the D (5 bases). Trimming removed 4 bases from V and 0 bases from J, with 16 bases in between. The length of the CDR3 is 16 residues. Germline V CDR1 and CDR2: SGHRS, YFSETQ. The CDR3 DNA follows: TGCGCCAGCAGCGGTAATGCCGGGACCTTGAACACTGAAGCTTTCTTT. The encoded protein is CASSGNAGTLNTEAFF. The entire variable domain, with the rest obtained from reference TRBV5-1 and TRBJ1-1, is as follows: KAGVTQTPRYLIKTRGQQVTLSCSPISGHRSVSWYQQTPGQGLQFLFEYFSETQRNKGNFPGRFSGRQFSNSRSEMNVSTLELGDSALYLCASSGNAGTLNTEAFFGQGTRLTVV.

The chain combines TRBV11-2 with TRBJ1-6; D is ambiguous. Trimming removed 3 bases at V and 14 bases at J, with 14 bases between. Germline lookup yields CDR1 SGHAT and CDR2 FQNNGV. The length of the CDR3 is 13 residues. The CDR3 sequence is CASSLGARAALHF. CDR3 nucleotides: TGTGCCAGCAGCTTGGGCGCGCGGGCGGCCCTCCACTTT.